This is a list of T cell receptor beta chains from one sample in a study of beta chain features in type 1 diabetes. Profiled with immunoSEQ multiplex PCR; TCRdb holds only in-frame clones, not every one. The sample contains about 300,000 clones, 7% to 9% of which appear only once. Sequenced input: central memory CD4+ T cells from blood. The receptors were sampled from a woman aged 18-35 years in good health. Both conserved end residues are part of each CDR3.

J gene,V gene,CDR3 length,CDR3 protein
TRBJ1-1,TRBV30,15,CAWKRTGVMNTEAFF
TRBJ2-5,TRBV5-4,15,CASSRGTSLGESQYF
TRBJ1-2,TRBV18,16,CASSRLEWGSKNGYTF
TRBJ2-1,TRBV19,14,CASTNRAGSNEQFF
TRBJ2-4,TRBV15,17,CATSRTGTGVIKNIQYF
TRBJ2-1,TRBV20-1,10,CSAGVNEQFF
TRBJ2-3,TRBV28,16,CASSFARGGFTDTQYF
TRBJ1-5,TRBV2,13,CASTGGSNQPQHF
TRBJ2-3,TRBV6-1,15,CASSEAVGPTDTQYF
TRBJ1-6,TRBV28,13,CASSRDSNSPLHF
TRBJ2-3,TRBV9,16,CASSAPSRLDADTQYF
TRBJ2-1,TRBV5-1,16,CASRGLVKSSYNEQFF
TRBJ1-5,TRBV28,13,CASSDYSNQPQHF
TRBJ2-3,TRBV11-2,16,CASSLGLAPYTDTQYF
TRBJ2-3,TRBV4-3,15,CASSQVSANTDTQYF
TRBJ2-7,TRBV5-8,11,CASSSIYEQYF
TRBJ1-4,TRBV30,14,CAWSDRGRREKLFF
TRBJ1-4,TRBV18,15,CASSPNGDWRQKLFF
TRBJ1-1,TRBV18,17,CASSLAQPGQMNTEAFF
TRBJ2-1,TRBV4-2,16,CASSQYGGQPINEQFF
TRBJ2-1,TRBV15,17,CATSSTKGPGGANEQFF
TRBJ1-5,TRBV4-3,13,CASSQRLNQPQHF
TRBJ2-3,TRBV7-2,15,CASSFRRGHTDTQYF
TRBJ1-1,TRBV6-5,13,CASSYSWGTEAFF
TRBJ1-2,TRBV4-3,15,CASSQGGGVGYGYTF
TRBJ1-1,TRBV25-1,14,CASSDPLRAGHPFF
TRBJ2-1,TRBV7-2,15,CASSLGGLSYNEQFF
TRBJ2-1,TRBV7-3,13,CASSLGRNNEQFF
TRBJ2-3,TRBV7-9,14,CASSLGQTTDTQYF
TRBJ2-1,TRBV9,13,CASSLWSLNEQFF
TRBJ2-3,TRBV25-1,15,CASSTGGHSTDTQYF
TRBJ1-2,TRBV5-1,14,CASSPEGQVYGYTF
TRBJ1-2,TRBV7-8,16,CASSLGLSTLNYGYTF
TRBJ2-2,TRBV6-5,16,CASSLRAGGNTGELFF
TRBJ1-1,TRBV6-5,14,CASSGGPGDTEAFF
TRBJ1-5,TRBV7-8,18,CASSHRGGRGDSNQPQHF
TRBJ1-2,TRBV7-2,13,CASSLMAAYGYTF
TRBJ1-2,TRBV7-2,15,CASSLISGGIYGYTF
.,TRBV19,13,CASSITSGYEQYF
TRBJ2-3,TRBV7-2,14,CASKWRDLTDTQYF
TRBJ2-7,TRBV19,16,CASCRGGRDSGYEQYF